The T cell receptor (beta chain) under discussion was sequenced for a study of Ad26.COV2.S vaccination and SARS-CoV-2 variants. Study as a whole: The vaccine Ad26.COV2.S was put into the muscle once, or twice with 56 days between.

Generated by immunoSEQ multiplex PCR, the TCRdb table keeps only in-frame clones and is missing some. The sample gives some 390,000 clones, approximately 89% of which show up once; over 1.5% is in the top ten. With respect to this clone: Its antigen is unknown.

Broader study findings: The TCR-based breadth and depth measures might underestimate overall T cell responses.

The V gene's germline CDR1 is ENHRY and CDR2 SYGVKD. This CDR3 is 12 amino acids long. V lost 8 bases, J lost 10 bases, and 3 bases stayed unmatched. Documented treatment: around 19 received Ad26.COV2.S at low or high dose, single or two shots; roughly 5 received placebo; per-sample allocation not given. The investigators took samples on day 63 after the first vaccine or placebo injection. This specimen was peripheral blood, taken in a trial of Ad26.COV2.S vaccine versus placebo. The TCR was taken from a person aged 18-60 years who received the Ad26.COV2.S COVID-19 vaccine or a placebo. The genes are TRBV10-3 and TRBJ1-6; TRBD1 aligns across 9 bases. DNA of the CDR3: TGTGCCATCCGGGACAGGGAATCACCCCTCCACTTT. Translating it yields CAIRDRESPLHF.